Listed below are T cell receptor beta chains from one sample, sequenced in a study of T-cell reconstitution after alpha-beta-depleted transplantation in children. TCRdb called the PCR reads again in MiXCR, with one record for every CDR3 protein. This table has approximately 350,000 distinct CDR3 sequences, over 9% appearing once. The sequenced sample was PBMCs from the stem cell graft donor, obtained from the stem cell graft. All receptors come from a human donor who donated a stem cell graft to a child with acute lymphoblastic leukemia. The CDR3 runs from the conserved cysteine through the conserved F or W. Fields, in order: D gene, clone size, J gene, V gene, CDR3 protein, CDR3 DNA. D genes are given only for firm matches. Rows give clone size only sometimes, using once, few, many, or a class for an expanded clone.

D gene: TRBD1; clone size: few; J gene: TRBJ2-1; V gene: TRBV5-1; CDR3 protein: CASSSPGQSFSSYNEQFF; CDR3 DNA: TGCGCCAGCAGCTCTCCGGGACAGTCGTTTAGCTCCTACAATGAGCAGTTCTTC
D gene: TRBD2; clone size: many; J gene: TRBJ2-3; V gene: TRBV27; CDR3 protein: CASSPTVRGTSGSDTQYF; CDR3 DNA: TGTGCCAGCAGTCCCACCGTCCGCGGGACTAGCGGGAGCGATACGCAGTATTTT
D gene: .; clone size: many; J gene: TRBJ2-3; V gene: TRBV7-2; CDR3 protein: CASSLEVDLSTDTQYF; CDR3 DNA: TGTGCCAGCAGCTTAGAAGTGGACTTGAGCACAGATACGCAGTATTTT
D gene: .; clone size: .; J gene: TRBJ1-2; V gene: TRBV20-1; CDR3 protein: CSARAPRGVGYGYTF; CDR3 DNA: TGCAGTGCTAGAGCCCCCCGGGGGGTTGGGTATGGCTACACCTTC
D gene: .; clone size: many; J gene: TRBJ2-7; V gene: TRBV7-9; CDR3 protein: CAIPWRGEQYF; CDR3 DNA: TGTGCCATACCTTGGCGGGGCGAGCAGTACTTC
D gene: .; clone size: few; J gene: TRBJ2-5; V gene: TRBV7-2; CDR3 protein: CASSPPGRLETQYF; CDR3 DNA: TGTGCCAGCAGCCCCCCTGGCCGTCTGGAGACCCAGTACTTC
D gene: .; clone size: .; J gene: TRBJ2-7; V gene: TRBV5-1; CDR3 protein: CASSFNPDSSSYEQYF; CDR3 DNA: TGCGCCAGCAGCTTTAACCCGGACAGCAGCTCCTACGAGCAGTACTTC
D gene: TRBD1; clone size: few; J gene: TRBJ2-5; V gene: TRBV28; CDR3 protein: CASSLELGTAKQETQYF; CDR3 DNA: TGTGCCAGCAGCCTTGAACTCGGGACAGCCAAACAAGAGACCCAGTACTTC
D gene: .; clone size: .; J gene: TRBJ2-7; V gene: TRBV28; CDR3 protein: CASSPPHRGATYEQYF; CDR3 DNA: TGTGCCAGCAGCCCTCCCCACCGGGGGGCAACCTACGAGCAGTACTTC
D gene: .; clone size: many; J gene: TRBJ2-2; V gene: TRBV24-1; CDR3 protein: CATGVRTGELFF; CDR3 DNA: TGTGCCACCGGCGTGAGGACCGGGGAGCTGTTTTTT
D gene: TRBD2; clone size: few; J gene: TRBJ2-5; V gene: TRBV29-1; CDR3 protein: CSVPGGAQETQYF; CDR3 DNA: TGCAGCGTTCCGGGGGGGGCCCAAGAGACCCAGTACTTC
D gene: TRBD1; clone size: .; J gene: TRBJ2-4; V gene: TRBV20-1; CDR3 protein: CSASLGTARNIQYF; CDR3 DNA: TGCAGTGCTAGTCTCGGGACAGCCAGAAACATTCAGTACTTC
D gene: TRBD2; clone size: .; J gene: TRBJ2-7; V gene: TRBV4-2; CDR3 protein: CASSQDASGRTSYEQYF; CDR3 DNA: TGTGCCAGCAGCCAAGACGCTAGCGGGAGGACCTCCTACGAGCAGTACTTC
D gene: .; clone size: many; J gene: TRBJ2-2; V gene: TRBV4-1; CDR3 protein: CASQDGNTGELFF; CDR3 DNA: TGCGCCAGCCAGGACGGGAACACCGGGGAGCTGTTTTTT
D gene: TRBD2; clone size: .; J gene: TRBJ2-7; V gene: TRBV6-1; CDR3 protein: CASSRKTSGTYEQYF; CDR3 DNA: TGTGCCAGCAGTCGAAAGACTAGCGGAACCTACGAGCAGTACTTC
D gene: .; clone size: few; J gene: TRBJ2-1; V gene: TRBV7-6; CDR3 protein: CASSLVPNEQFF; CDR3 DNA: TGTGCCAGCAGCTTAGTACCTAATGAGCAGTTCTTC
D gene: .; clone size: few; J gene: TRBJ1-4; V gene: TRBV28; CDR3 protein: CASTPRAGEKLFF; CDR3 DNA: TGTGCCAGCACCCCCAGAGCCGGTGAAAAACTGTTTTTT
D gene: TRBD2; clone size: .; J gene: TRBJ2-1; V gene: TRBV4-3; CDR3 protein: CASTASGMPGREQFF; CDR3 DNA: TGCGCCAGCACAGCCAGCGGGATGCCGGGCAGGGAGCAGTTCTTC
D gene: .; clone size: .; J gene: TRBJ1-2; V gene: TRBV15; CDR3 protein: CATSRPPQGLAGDGYTF; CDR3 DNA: TGTGCCACCAGCAGACCCCCTCAAGGCCTTGCGGGCGATGGCTACACCTTC
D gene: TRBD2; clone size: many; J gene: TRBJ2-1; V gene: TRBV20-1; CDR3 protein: CSVNPRTSGTNEQFF; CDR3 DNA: TGCAGTGTCAACCCCAGGACTAGCGGGACCAATGAGCAGTTCTTC
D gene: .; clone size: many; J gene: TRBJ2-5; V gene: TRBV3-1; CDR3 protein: CASSQEGYVGETQYF; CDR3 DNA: TGTGCCAGCAGCCAAGAGGGGTACGTCGGGGAGACCCAGTACTTC
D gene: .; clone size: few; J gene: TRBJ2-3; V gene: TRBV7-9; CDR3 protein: CASSFLPSTNTDTQYF; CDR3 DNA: TGTGCCAGCAGCTTCCTACCCTCGACTAACACAGATACGCAGTATTTT
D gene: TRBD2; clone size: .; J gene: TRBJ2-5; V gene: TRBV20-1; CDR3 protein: CSAGSSGRARETQYF; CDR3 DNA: TGCAGTGCTGGCTCTAGCGGGAGGGCCCGAGAGACCCAGTACTTC
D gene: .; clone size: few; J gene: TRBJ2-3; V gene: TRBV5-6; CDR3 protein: CASSSDRNTYTQYF; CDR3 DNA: TGTGCCAGCAGCTCGGACAGAAACACATATACGCAGTATTTT
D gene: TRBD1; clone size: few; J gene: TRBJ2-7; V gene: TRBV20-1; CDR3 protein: CSAQTGGSYEQYF; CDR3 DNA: TGCAGTGCTCAAACAGGGGGTTCCTACGAGCAGTACTTC
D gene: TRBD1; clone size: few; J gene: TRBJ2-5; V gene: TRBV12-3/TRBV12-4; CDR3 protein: CASSSDRFQGETQYF; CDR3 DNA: TGTGCCAGCAGTTCGGACAGGTTCCAGGGAGAGACCCAGTACTTC
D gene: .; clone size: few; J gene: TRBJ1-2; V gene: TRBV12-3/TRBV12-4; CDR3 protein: CASARGPLNGYTF; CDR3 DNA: TGTGCCAGCGCCCGGGGCCCCCTAAATGGCTACACCTTC
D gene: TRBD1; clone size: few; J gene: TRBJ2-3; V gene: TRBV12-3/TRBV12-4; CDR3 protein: CASSMTGTGATDTQYF; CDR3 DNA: TGTGCCAGCAGTATGACAGGGACAGGAGCCACAGATACGCAGTATTTT
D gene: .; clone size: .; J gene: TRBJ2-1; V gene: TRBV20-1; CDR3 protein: CSASGQSSYNEQFF; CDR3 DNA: TGCAGTGCTAGTGGGCAAAGCTCCTACAATGAGCAGTTCTTC
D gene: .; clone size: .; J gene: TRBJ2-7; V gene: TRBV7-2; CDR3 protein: CASSSERVSSYEQYF; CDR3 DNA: TGTGCCAGCAGTTCCGAGCGGGTCTCCTCCTACGAGCAGTACTTC
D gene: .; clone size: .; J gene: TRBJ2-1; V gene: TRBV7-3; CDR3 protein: CASSPRSLAPYNEQFF; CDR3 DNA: TGTGCCAGCAGCCCCAGGAGTCTAGCTCCCTACAATGAGCAGTTCTTC
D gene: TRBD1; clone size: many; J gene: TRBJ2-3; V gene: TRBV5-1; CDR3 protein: CASRTGTGEFTDTQYF; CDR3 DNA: TGCGCCAGCAGGACCGGGACAGGGGAGTTCACAGATACGCAGTATTTT
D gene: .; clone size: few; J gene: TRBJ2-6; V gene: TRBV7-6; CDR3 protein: CASSFISQGGANVLTF; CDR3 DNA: TGTGCCAGCAGCTTTATTTCGCAGGGTGGGGCCAACGTCCTGACTTTC
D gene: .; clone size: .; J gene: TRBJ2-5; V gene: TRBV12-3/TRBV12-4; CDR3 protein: CASSQGGLIDETQYF; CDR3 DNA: TGTGCCAGCAGTCAAGGGGGACTAATTGACGAGACCCAGTACTTC
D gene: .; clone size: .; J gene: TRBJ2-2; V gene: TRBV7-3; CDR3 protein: CASSSQQRPRELFF; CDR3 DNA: TGTGCCAGCAGCTCCCAACAGCGTCCCCGGGAGCTGTTTTTT
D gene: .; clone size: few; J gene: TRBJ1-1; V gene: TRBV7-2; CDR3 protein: CASSLDLQPNTEAFF; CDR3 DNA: TGTGCCAGCAGCTTAGATCTACAGCCGAACACTGAAGCTTTCTTT
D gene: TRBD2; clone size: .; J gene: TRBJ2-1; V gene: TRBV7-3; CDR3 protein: CASSLGTSVNEQFF; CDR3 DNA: TGTGCCAGCAGCTTGGGGACTAGCGTCAATGAGCAGTTCTTC
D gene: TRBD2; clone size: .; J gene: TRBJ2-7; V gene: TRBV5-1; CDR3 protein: CASSLVSGRVYEQYF; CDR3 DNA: TGCGCCAGCAGCTTGGTCAGCGGGAGGGTATACGAGCAGTACTTC
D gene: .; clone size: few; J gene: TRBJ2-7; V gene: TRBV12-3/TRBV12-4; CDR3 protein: CASSLSGGYYEQYF; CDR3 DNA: TGTGCCAGCAGTTTATCTGGGGGCTATTACGAGCAGTACTTC
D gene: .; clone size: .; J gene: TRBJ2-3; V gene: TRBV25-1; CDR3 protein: CASSDTGPTDTQYF; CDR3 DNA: TGTGCCAGCAGTGACACAGGACCCACAGATACGCAGTATTTT
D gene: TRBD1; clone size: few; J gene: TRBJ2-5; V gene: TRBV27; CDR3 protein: CASSSGTGGSETQYF; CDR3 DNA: TGTGCCAGCAGTTCCGGGACAGGGGGATCCGAGACCCAGTACTTC
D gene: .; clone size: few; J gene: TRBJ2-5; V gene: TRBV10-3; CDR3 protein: CATGSTGEETQYF; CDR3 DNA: TGTGCCACGGGCTCGACAGGAGAAGAGACCCAGTACTTC
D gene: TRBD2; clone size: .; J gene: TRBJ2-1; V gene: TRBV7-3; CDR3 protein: CASSPFLAGGDEQFF; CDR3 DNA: TGTGCCAGCAGCCCCTTTCTAGCGGGAGGGGATGAGCAGTTCTTC